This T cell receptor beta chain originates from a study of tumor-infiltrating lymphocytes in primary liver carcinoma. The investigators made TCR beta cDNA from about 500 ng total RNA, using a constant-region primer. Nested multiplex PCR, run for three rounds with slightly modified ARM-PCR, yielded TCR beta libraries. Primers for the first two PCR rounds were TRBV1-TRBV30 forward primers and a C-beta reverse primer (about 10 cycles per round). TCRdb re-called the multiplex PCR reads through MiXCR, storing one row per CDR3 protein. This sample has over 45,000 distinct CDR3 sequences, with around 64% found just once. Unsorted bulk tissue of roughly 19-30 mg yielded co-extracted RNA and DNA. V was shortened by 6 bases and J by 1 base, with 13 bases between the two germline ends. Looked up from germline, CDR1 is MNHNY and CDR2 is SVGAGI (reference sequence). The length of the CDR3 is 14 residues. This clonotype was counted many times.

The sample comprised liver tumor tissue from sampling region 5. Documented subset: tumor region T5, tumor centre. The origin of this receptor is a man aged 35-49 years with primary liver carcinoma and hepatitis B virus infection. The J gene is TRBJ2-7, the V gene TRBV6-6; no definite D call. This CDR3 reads CASSQTSSSYEQYF. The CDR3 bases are TGTGCCAGCAGCCAAACGTCTAGTTCCTACGAGCAGTACTTC.